This TCR beta chain was documented in a study of control samples from healthy donors and cancer patients. Libraries were prepared by immunoSEQ multiplex PCR; TCRdb keeps only in-frame clonotypes and omits some of them. The repertoire has more than 85,000 clones, about four fifths of them found once; the top ten carry roughly 13%. Input material: blood. This receptor was identified in a woman aged 45-60 years in good health.

CDR3 DNA sequence: TGTGCCAGCAGTTCCAATCGGGCAGGTTTTATTTCAGGGGAGCTGTTTTTT. Its protein product is CASSSNRAGFISGELFF. The chain couples TRBV28 to TRBJ2-2; D not certain. V lost 4 bases, J lost 8 bases, and 23 bases lay in between. This CDR3 is built from 17 residues. Germline CDR1 reads MDHEN; CDR2 reads SYDVKM.